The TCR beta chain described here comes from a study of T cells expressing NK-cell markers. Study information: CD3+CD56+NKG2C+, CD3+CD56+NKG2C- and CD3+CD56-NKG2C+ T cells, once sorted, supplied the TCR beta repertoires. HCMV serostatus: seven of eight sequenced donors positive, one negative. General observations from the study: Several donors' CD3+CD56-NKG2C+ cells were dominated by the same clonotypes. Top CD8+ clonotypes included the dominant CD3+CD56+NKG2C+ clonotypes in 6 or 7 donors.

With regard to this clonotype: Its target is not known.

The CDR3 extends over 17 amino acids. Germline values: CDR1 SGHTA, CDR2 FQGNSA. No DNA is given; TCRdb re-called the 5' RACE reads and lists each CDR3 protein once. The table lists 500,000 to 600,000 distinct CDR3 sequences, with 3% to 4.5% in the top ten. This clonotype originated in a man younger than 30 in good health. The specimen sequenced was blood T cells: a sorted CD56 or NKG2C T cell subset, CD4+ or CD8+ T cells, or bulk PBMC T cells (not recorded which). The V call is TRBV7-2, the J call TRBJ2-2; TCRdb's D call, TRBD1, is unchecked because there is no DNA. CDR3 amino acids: CASSLGGQATNTGELFF. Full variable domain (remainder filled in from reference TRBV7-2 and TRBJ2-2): GAGVSQSPSNKVTEKGKDVELRCDPISGHTALYWYRQSLGQGLEFLIYFQGNSAPDKSGLPSDRFSAERTGGSVSTLTIQRTQQEDSAVYLCASSLGGQATNTGELFFGEGSRLTVL.